Listed below are T cell receptor beta chains from one sample, sequenced in a study of blood T cell repertoires in COVID-19. Only in-frame clones appear in the TCRdb table, and some are missing; sequencing was by immunoSEQ multiplex PCR. The sample holds about 280,000 clones, about 90% seen once. The material sequenced was PBMCs or T cells enriched from blood (not recorded which). The receptors were sampled from a woman in her fifties or sixties who had recovered from COVID-19. Both conserved end residues are part of each CDR3. The D gene is left open where the match is weak.

v_gene	d_gene	CDR3aa
TRBV9	.	CASSVAGGRQPQHF
TRBV19	TRBD2	CASSRLAGEGEQYF
TRBV4-2	TRBD2	CASSPRTSGGATDTQYF
TRBV9	.	CASSVETGRDIQYF
TRBV4-1	.	CASSQVLYSYNSPLHF
TRBV5-1	.	CASSLGDISYEQYF
TRBV12-3/TRBV12-4	.	CASSFRDTGELFF
TRBV2	TRBD1	CASSETGVSGANVLTF
TRBV5-1	.	CASSLTGPMNTEAFF
TRBV12-3/TRBV12-4	TRBD1	CASTSGQGAGAFF
TRBV28	.	CASSPSVYRSYEQYF
TRBV6-5	TRBD2	CASASGRDSYF
TRBV7-3	.	CASSLRRESGTGELFF
TRBV7-9	.	CASSPSGPEVYYGYTF
TRBV7-9	.	CASSWGEGNTEAFF
TRBV2	TRBD1	CASSRTGAYNEQFF
TRBV3-1/TRBV3-2	.	CASSQGPLYNEKLFF
TRBV28	.	CASSLGQASGNTIYF
TRBV18	.	CASSPPIQNTEAFF
TRBV7-6	.	CASSLTRRAEAFF
TRBV28	.	CASSSTGIRHTEAFF
TRBV28	.	CASSLPPIELYGYTF
TRBV14	.	CASSPMGGRTEAFF
TRBV13	.	CASGQGTSYEQYF
TRBV6-6	.	CASSAGVNEQFF
TRBV12-3/TRBV12-4	.	CASSFPLYGYTF
TRBV19	.	CASRSLVRGSTDTQYF
TRBV5-5	.	CASSLLGGTEAFF
TRBV7-2	.	CASSSYGQGGETQYF
TRBV18	.	CASSPAANYEQYF
TRBV27	.	CASWKGGPLGRAEAFF
TRBV5-1	TRBD2	CASSPGLAGVADTQYF
TRBV4-2	TRBD1	CASSQGPGTVMGDNYGYTF
TRBV11-3	.	CASSLVAGVNTEAFF
TRBV9	TRBD1	CASSQGDRRTEAFF
TRBV9	.	CASSVALTDTQYF
TRBV5-6	.	CASSQTGPYGAFF
TRBV7-9	.	CASSSIREWPEAFF
TRBV28	.	CASRRREVETQYF
TRBV9	.	CASSVGGGIYGYTF
TRBV19	TRBD1	CASSATGQGRSGGSPLHF
TRBV2	.	CASSEFSGSDTQYF
TRBV15	.	CATRGGNNSPLHF
TRBV29-1	TRBD1	CSVGTGDEQYF
TRBV7-9	.	CASSSSGGGGTGELFF
TRBV6-1	TRBD2	CASSDSGSWMGTDTQYF
TRBV25-1	.	CASSGTGSTEAFF
TRBV7-8	TRBD1	CASSFDRGDQPQHF
TRBV5-1	TRBD1	CASSSSGTGGGSEKLFF
TRBV9	.	CASSVGGASVYGYTF
TRBV6-4	.	CASSAESGANVLTF
TRBV5-1	TRBD1	CASRRWDRGRRGYGYTF
TRBV19	TRBD1	CASSGTAGNQPQHF
TRBV28	.	CASSRQNYGYTF
TRBV11-2	TRBD1	CASSKLPGQANNEQFF
TRBV2	TRBD1	CASTGQGNTEAFF
TRBV4-1	TRBD1	CASSLRDRGEVLAKDRQFF